Presented here are 8 T cell receptor beta chains from one specimen sequenced in a study of blood T cells in healthy people across ages. For the second PCR, which ran for 7 to 11 cycles, a sample-barcoded 5' primer and a J-beta primer mix were used. TCRdb used MiXCR to reprocess the 5' RACE reads, holding one entry per CDR3 protein. Counted here are some 1.4 million distinct CDR3 sequences, about 43% occurring once; the ten biggest clones make up roughly 7.7%. The material sequenced was blood. The receptors were sampled from a woman under 30 in good health.

The V and J genes are TRBV27 and TRBJ2-3; 8 nucleotides agree with TRBD2. V shed 6 bases, J shed 2 bases, and the junction held 7 bases outside the gene matches. CDR3 size: 15 residues. Per the germline V gene, CDR1 is MNHEY and CDR2 is SMNVEV (reference sequence). This chain's CDR3 is CASRAQRGPTDTQYF. The CDR3 DNA reads TGTGCCAGCAGGGCCCAGCGGGGGCCCACAGATACGCAGTATTTT.

The genes are TRBV3-1 and TRBJ2-7; D unresolved. V was trimmed by 3 bases and J by 0 bases, leaving 9 bases between them. CDR1 is LGHDT, CDR2 YNNKEL, per germline (reference sequence). This CDR3 contains 14 residues. CDR3 sequence: CASSQEQSSYEQYF. The CDR3 DNA sequence: TGTGCCAGCAGCCAGGAGCAAAGCTCCTACGAGCAGTACTTC.

The rearrangement links TRBV6-2 or TRBV6-3 to TRBJ2-7; D is perhaps TRBD1 (6 bases). CDR3 length: 12 residues. Germline V gene data show CDR1 as MNHEY and CDR2 as SVGEGT. The V gene lost 5 bases and the J gene lost 7 bases, with 12 bases spanning the gap. This CDR3 is CASSQGYEEQYF. The CDR3 coding sequence is TGTGCCAGCAGTCAGGGGTACGAGGAGCAGTACTTC.

The chain has TRBV6-1 and TRBJ1-4; D gene unclear. CDR1 and CDR2 (germline): MNHNS, SASEGT. CDR3 length equals 18 residues. With 5 bases removed from V and 2 bases from J, the gap between germline ends came to 21 bases. The CDR3 nucleotides read TGTGCCAGCAGTCGAGGTGGGGATTTAAGGGCGACTAATGAAAAACTGTTTTTT. It codes for CASSRGGDLRATNEKLFF.

This chain connects TRBV7-9 to TRBJ2-7; D is unclear. V was pared by 0 bases and J by 3 bases, with 15 bases between. From germline, CDR1 is SEHNR and CDR2 FQNEAQ (reference sequence). The CDR3 runs to 16 residues. As DNA, the CDR3 is TGTGCCAGCAGCTTAGCGGGTGGGGTCGGATTCTACGAGCAGTACTTC. Amino acids: CASSLAGGVGFYEQYF.

This chain joins TRBV4-1 and TRBJ2-5; 7 nucleotides agree with TRBD1. The J call may be in error: the DNA end matches TRBJ2-7 better. The CDR3 runs to 13 residues. The germline V gene encodes CDR1 MGHRA and CDR2 YSYEKL. DNA for the CDR3: TGCGCCAGCAGCAGTTTCGACAGGGTCGAGCAGTACTTC. This sequence encodes CASSSFDRVEQYF.

The chain carries TRBV12-1 and TRBJ2-3; the table assigns TRBD1, which was not confirmed against the DNA. TRBV12-1 is listed as a pseudogene. This CDR3 spans 17 amino acids. CDR3 bases: TGTGCCAGCCGTCCTTCCTGGGACCCCGTGGGCCCAGATACGCAGTATTTT. Its protein product is CASRPSWDPVGPDTQYF.

V gene TRBV7-2 combines with J gene TRBJ2-1, with 9 bases lining up with TRBD2. The CDR3 loop spans 15 amino acids. Germline V lookup: CDR1 SGHTA, CDR2 FQGNSA. V was clipped by 4 bases and J by 15 bases; unmatched bases: 16. This CDR3 reads CASSWGGLAGKSPFF. CDR3 bases: TGTGCCAGCAGCTGGGGGGGGCTAGCGGGAAAGAGCCCGTTCTTC.